The 28 T cell receptor beta chains presented below share a single source sample, sequenced in a study of shared T cell receptors in the human thymus. Assay used: immunoSEQ multiplex PCR; TCRdb lists only in-frame clones, some missing. The sample shows about 380,000 clones, 95% of them seen only once. Sample: thymocytes. These receptors all come from a human donor.

The V call is TRBV27, the J call TRBJ2-3; D gene uncertain. The CDR3 consists of 13 residues. With 7 bases removed from V and 2 bases from J, the gap between germline ends came to 10 bases. The germline V gene has CDR1 MNHEY and CDR2 SMNVEV (reference sequence). The DNA for the CDR3 is TGTGCCAGCAATCGAAGAGACACAGATACGCAGTATTTT. Its protein product is CASNRRDTDTQYF.

The rearrangement links TRBV29-1 to TRBJ2-7; weak D call: TRBD2 (5 bases). Germline CDR1 reads SQVTM; CDR2 reads ANQGSEA. Trimming removed 0 bases at V and 0 bases at J, with 27 bases between. The CDR3 sequence is 20 residues long. The DNA of the CDR3 is TGCAGCGTTGAAGATTCTCGGGTGGTAGACGGGGAGTTCAGCTCCTACGAGCAGTACTTC. Translated, it gives CSVEDSRVVDGEFSSYEQYF.

V and J are TRBV19 and TRBJ1-1; TRBD1 might be the D (6 bases). Germline V gives CDR1 LNHDA, CDR2 SQIVND (reference sequence). The CDR3 extends over 14 amino acids. V shed 4 bases and J shed 1 base, with 10 bases lying between them. The CDR3 bases are TGTGCCAGTAGTACGGGGACAACGAACACTGAAGCTTTCTTT. Amino acid sequence: CASSTGTTNTEAFF.

The genes are TRBV14 and TRBJ2-5; tentative D call: TRBD2 (6 bases). V lost 0 bases to trimming and J lost 10 bases, with 18 bases between them. The germline V gene has CDR1 SGHDN and CDR2 FVKESK. CDR3 size: 15 residues. The chain's CDR3 is CASSQDGRLGGVQYF. As DNA, the CDR3 is TGTGCCAGCAGCCAAGACGGGCGGCTCGGAGGGGTCCAGTACTTC.

The genes are TRBV10-1 and TRBJ2-3, with 11 bases identical to TRBD2. V lost 4 bases and J lost 4; bases outside the gene matches: 7. CDR1 and CDR2 (germline): WNHNN, SYGVQD (reference sequence). This CDR3 contains 16 residues. The CDR3 is CASSVGSGRAPDTQYF. The CDR3 nucleotides are TGCGCCAGCAGTGTTGGTAGCGGGAGGGCCCCAGATACGCAGTATTTT.

The chain is built from TRBV30 and TRBJ2-7, with 9 bases lining up with TRBD2. Trimming took 0 bases from V and 4 from J; bases not matched to a gene: 7. This CDR3 has 15 residues. The germline CDR1 and CDR2 sequences are GTSNPN and SVGIG (reference sequence). The CDR3 DNA follows: TGTGCCTGGAGTGTACCGGAGCTAGCGGGGTACGAGCAGTACTTC. Its protein is CAWSVPELAGYEQYF. Complete variable domain (other parts from reference TRBV30 and TRBJ2-7): SQTIHQWPATLVQPVGSPLSLECTVEGTSNPNLYWYRQAAGRGLQLLFYSVGIGQISSEVPQNLSASRPQDRQFILSSKKLLLSDSGFYLCAWSVPELAGYEQYFGPGTRLTVT.

This clone showed up just once. J is TRBJ1-1 and V is TRBV10-3, with 10 bases lining up with TRBD1. V trimming: 4 bases; J trimming: 6 bases; junction bases outside the gene matches: 5. The CDR3 consists of 14 residues. CDR1 is ENHRY and CDR2 is SYGVKD in the germline V gene. CDR3 in DNA: TGTGCCATCAGTGTTGACAGGGGGCAGTCTGAAGCTTTCTTT. Translated, it gives CAISVDRGQSEAFF.

The chain is built from TRBV19 and TRBJ1-1, with D possibly matching TRBD1 (5 bases). The germline CDR1 and CDR2 sequences are LNHDA and SQIVND (reference sequence). CDR3 length: 13 residues. The V gene lost 11 bases and the J gene lost 1 base, with 14 bases spanning the gap. The CDR3 loop reads CAGDQDKNTEAFF. In DNA, the CDR3 is TGTGCCGGGGACCAGGACAAGAACACTGAAGCTTTCTTT. The full variable domain, in which reference TRBV19 and TRBJ1-1 provide the parts outside the CDR3, is DGGITQSPKYLFRKEGQNVTLSCEQNLNHDAMYWYRQDPGQGLRLIYYSQIVNDFQKGDIAEGYSVSREKKESFPLTVTSAQKNPTAFYLCAGDQDKNTEAFFGQGTRLTVV.

The V and J genes are TRBV2 and TRBJ1-5; D is unresolved. From germline, CDR1 is SNHLY and CDR2 FYNNEI. This CDR3 has 14 residues. With 6 bases removed from V and 4 bases from J, the gap between germline ends came to 13 bases. The CDR3: CASRGPGVNQPQHF. The CDR3 DNA sequence: TGTGCCAGCAGGGGTCCAGGAGTTAATCAGCCCCAGCATTTT.

The chain combines TRBV28 with TRBJ1-1; weak D call: TRBD1 (6 bases). V lost 5 bases to trimming and J lost 5 bases, with 18 bases between them. Germline V gene lookup returns CDR1 MDHEN and CDR2 SYDVKM. This CDR3 contains 15 residues. This CDR3 is CASSARGGTETEAFF. The DNA of the CDR3 is TGTGCCAGCAGTGCCAGGGGCGGAACGGAGACTGAAGCTTTCTTT.

This sequence joins TRBV6-5 and TRBJ2-1; D may be TRBD1 (5 bases). Trimming removed 2 bases at V and 6 bases at J, with 17 bases between. The V gene's germline CDR1 is MNHEY and CDR2 SVGAGI. The CDR3 is 16 amino acids. The CDR3 DNA reads as TGTGCCAGCAGTTACCCCGGCGGAAGTGGGGCCAATGAGCAGTTCTTC. Its protein product is CASSYPGGSGANEQFF.

The chain recombines TRBV7-9 with TRBJ2-7; D unclear. The V and J ends lost 3 bases and 4 bases respectively, with 7 bases between them. Germline CDR1 SEHNR, CDR2 FQNEAQ (reference sequence). The CDR3 is made up of 12 amino acids. The CDR3 bases are TGTGCCAGCAGCTTTCCCCGGTACGAGCAGTACTTC. This encodes CASSFPRYEQYF.

This rearrangement joins TRBV28 to TRBJ1-2, with D perhaps matching TRBD1 (6 bases). V dropped 5 bases and J dropped 5 bases, with 21 bases sitting between them. The CDR3 extends over 16 amino acids. CDR1 and CDR2 (germline): MDHEN, SYDVKM. CDR3 bases: TGTGCCAGCAGTCTCCCCCTGCAACAGGGCAGATATGGCTACACCTTC. It translates to CASSLPLQQGRYGYTF.

V gene TRBV5-1 combines with J gene TRBJ1-1; D perhaps matches TRBD1 (5 bases). The V end lost 1 base, the J end lost 11 bases, and 15 bases lay between the germline ends. CDR1 and CDR2 (germline): SGHRS, YFSETQ. The CDR3 runs to 13 residues. DNA for the CDR3: TGCGCCAGCAGCTTGTGGGGGAAGAGTGAGGCTTTCTTT. This gives the protein CASSLWGKSEAFF.

This clone is a singleton in its sample. The J gene is TRBJ2-7, the V gene TRBV27; 11 positions agree with TRBD2. Germline V gene lookup returns CDR1 MNHEY and CDR2 SMNVEV (reference sequence). This CDR3 comprises 16 residues. J gave up 2 bases and V 2 bases, and 5 bases lay outside the gene matches. CDR3 region: CASSLATSGAPYEQYF. The CDR3 DNA reads as TGTGCCAGCAGTTTAGCGACTAGCGGGGCCCCCTACGAGCAGTACTTC.

J is TRBJ2-7 and V is TRBV27; 11 nucleotides match TRBD2. J was trimmed by 5 bases and V by 1 base; bases with no gene match: 10. The CDR3 runs to 17 residues. Germline loops: CDR1 MNHEY, CDR2 SMNVEV (reference sequence). CDR3: CASSLLVAGGPVHEQYF. CDR3 DNA: TGTGCCAGCAGTTTATTAGTAGCGGGAGGGCCGGTCCACGAGCAGTACTTC.

This chain links TRBV10-1 with TRBJ2-1; D gene uncertain. The length of the CDR3 is 13 residues. V was trimmed by 3 bases and J by 10 bases, leaving 13 bases between them. CDR1 and CDR2 from the germline V gene are WNHNN and SYGVQD (reference sequence). The CDR3 is CASSDQELGEQFF. Here the CDR3 DNA reads TGCGCCAGCAGTGACCAGGAGCTGGGGGAGCAGTTCTTC.

The table lists this clone with a few counts. The V gene is TRBV4-2, the J gene TRBJ2-7; the D gene could be TRBD1 or TRBD2 (5 bases each). Germline V gene sequence: CDR1 LGHNA, CDR2 YNFKEQ. Trimming removed 1 base from V and 2 bases from J, with 15 bases in between. The CDR3 covers 16 residues. CDR3: CASSQGVVGPAYEQYF. CDR3 DNA sequence: TGTGCCAGCAGCCAAGGAGTAGTGGGACCTGCCTACGAGCAGTACTTC.

This clone has a single count. The CDR3 protein is CASSQDEASGSPRRANEQFF. CDR3 coding DNA: TGTGCCAGCAGCCAAGATGAGGCTAGCGGGAGTCCGCGCAGGGCCAATGAGCAGTTCTTC. The gene calls are TRBV4-2 and TRBJ2-1; 10 bases are shared with TRBD2. The CDR3 is made up of 20 amino acids. Germline trimming cut 0 bases from V and 6 bases from J; bases unmatched to any gene: 17. From germline, CDR1 is LGHNA and CDR2 YNFKEQ.

The chain carries TRBV27 and TRBJ2-1; D may be TRBD1 (6 bases). The CDR3 spans 19 residues. Germline V gene lookup returns CDR1 MNHEY and CDR2 SMNVEV (reference sequence). V gave up 6 bases and J gave up 0 bases, with 24 bases separating them. The CDR3 loop is CASSPSPRLTGSSYNEQFF. The CDR3 DNA reads TGTGCCAGCAGCCCTTCGCCGAGACTGACAGGAAGCTCCTACAATGAGCAGTTCTTC.

The genes are TRBV7-3 and TRBJ2-1; 10 bases line up with TRBD2. CDR3 size: 16 residues. The germline gives CDR1 SGHTA, CDR2 FQGTGA. Trimming at V came to 4 bases and at J to 4 bases, leaving 7 bases not matched to a gene. The CDR3 DNA reads as TGTGCCAGCAGCTCCCCCGGGACTAGCGATTACAATGAGCAGTTCTTC. Its translation: CASSSPGTSDYNEQFF.

This sequence joins TRBV7-6 and TRBJ2-3; 7 bases match TRBD1. The CDR3 totals 16 residues. J gave up 0 bases and V 4 bases, and 7 bases lay outside the gene matches. CDR1 is SGHVS and CDR2 is FNYEAQ in the germline V gene. The CDR3 is CASSSLQGRSTDTQYF. The DNA of the CDR3 is TGTGCCAGCAGCTCCCTACAGGGGCGTAGCACAGATACGCAGTATTTT.

CDR3 DNA sequence: TGTGCCAGCAGCCCTGACAAGGGGGGGGAAATGAGGGCTGAAGCTTTCTTT. It yields the protein CASSPDKGGEMRAEAFF. The V gene is TRBV7-4, the J gene TRBJ1-1; D is possibly TRBD1 (6 bases). This CDR3 contains 17 residues. Between the trimmed V and J ends, which lost 5 bases and 6 bases, there was a span of 25 bases. Germline values: CDR1 SGHVT, CDR2 SQSDAQ.

The chain uses TRBV20-1 and TRBJ2-7; D is undetermined. In germline, CDR1 is DFQATT, CDR2 SNEGSKA (reference sequence). Between the trimmed V and J ends, which lost 2 bases and 8 bases, there was a span of 10 bases. The CDR3 is made up of 11 amino acids. As DNA, the CDR3 is TGCAGTGCTAGATTAACCTTGAAGCAGTACTTC. Protein: CSARLTLKQYF.

The chain couples TRBV6-5 to TRBJ2-7; D unclear. There are 12 residues in the CDR3. V shed 0 bases and J shed 4 bases, with 4 bases lying between them. Germline CDR1 is MNHEY and CDR2 is SVGAGI. CDR3 protein: CASSYSQYEQYF. The CDR3 nucleotides are TGTGCCAGCAGTTACTCACAATACGAGCAGTACTTC.

V usage is TRBV29-1 and J usage is TRBJ2-3, with 8 bases that match TRBD2. The V gene end was trimmed by 4 bases and the J gene end by 3 bases; junction bases not matched to a gene: 6. The CDR3 contains 14 residues. The germline V gene encodes CDR1 SQVTM and CDR2 ANQGSEA. The DNA for the CDR3 is TGCAGCGTTGTTGGGACTAGAGTTACAGATACGCAGTATTTT. Translation: CSVVGTRVTDTQYF.

The rearrangement uses TRBV19 and TRBJ2-7; TRBD2 matches at 14 bases. Germline loops: CDR1 LNHDA, CDR2 SQIVND (reference sequence). The CDR3 has 15 residues. V shed 3 bases, J shed 6 bases, and the junction held 4 bases outside the gene matches. CDR3 nucleotide sequence: TGTGCCAGTAGTATGGGACTAGCGGGAGTAAGCGAGCAGTACTTC. Its translation is CASSMGLAGVSEQYF.

This rearrangement joins TRBV15 to TRBJ2-7; 12 positions agree with TRBD2. The V gene's germline CDR1 is LNHNV and CDR2 YYDKDF (reference sequence). This CDR3 contains 22 residues. The V and J ends lost 0 bases and 1 base, in that order; junction bases with no gene match: 19. DNA of the CDR3: TGTGCCACCAGCAGAGATCGTCGTGGGGGTAGGGCTAGCGGGAGGGGATCCTACGAGCAGTACTTC. This translates into CATSRDRRGGRASGRGSYEQYF.